These 9 T cell receptor beta chains were sequenced from one sample in a study of blood T cell repertoires in COVID-19. The protocol was immunoSEQ multiplex PCR, while the TCRdb copy is restricted to in-frame clones and leaves out a portion. The table includes more than 15,000 clones, around 90% detected once. The sample consisted of peripheral blood. The receptor source for this set is a man aged 45 to 65 with active COVID-19.

The genes are TRBV3-1 (or the pseudogene TRBV3-2) and TRBJ1-3; D perhaps matches TRBD1 (5 bases). The V gene's germline CDR1 is LGHDT and CDR2 YNNKEL (reference sequence). Trimming pared 4 bases from V and 4 bases from J, leaving 20 bases between. This CDR3 is 17 amino acids long. This CDR3 reads CASSRTSTGGPGNTIYF. CDR3 in DNA: TGTGCCAGCAGCCGAACTTCTACGGGGGGTCCGGGAAACACCATATATTTT.

This clone came up once. The V call is TRBV11-2, the J call TRBJ2-1; 10 positions match TRBD1. Germline V gives CDR1 SGHAT, CDR2 FQNNGV. This CDR3 has 14 residues. Losses at the gene ends were 0 bases for V and 9 bases for J; bases not matched to a gene: 2. CDR3 nucleotides: TGTGCCAGCAGCTTAGAGACAGGGGGCGGTGAGCAGTTCTTC. Translating it yields CASSLETGGGEQFF.

This chain links TRBV7-3 with TRBJ2-3; D might be TRBD1 (6 bases). The V gene's germline CDR1 is SGHTA and CDR2 FQGTGA. Trimming took off 1 base at V and 4 bases at J, with 12 bases between the two ends. The CDR3 is 15 amino acids. The CDR3 region has the DNA TGTGCCAGCAGCTTAAGTACAGGGAATGCAGATACGCAGTATTTT. Translation gives CASSLSTGNADTQYF.

The chain combines TRBV7-9 with TRBJ2-5; weak D call: TRBD2 (6 bases). Germline lookup yields CDR1 SEHNR and CDR2 FQNEAQ (reference sequence). The CDR3 extends over 16 amino acids. V lost 7 bases and J 4 bases, leaving 22 bases between the germline ends. DNA for the CDR3: TGTGCCAGCAACCTAGGGTACGGGAGAGGAGCAGAGACCCAGTACTTC. Translated, it gives CASNLGYGRGAETQYF.

The chain joins TRBV2 to TRBJ2-2; 14 bases align to TRBD2. V shed 5 bases and J 5 bases; nucleotides not matched to a gene: 10. CDR3 size: 18 residues. The germline CDR1 and CDR2 sequences are SNHLY and FYNNEI. The CDR3 nucleotides are TGTGCCAGCAGTCTACCGGGACTAGCGGGAGTAGGGACCGGGGAGCTGTTTTTT. It yields the protein CASSLPGLAGVGTGELFF.

The rearrangement links TRBV7-6 to TRBJ2-6, with 8 bases fitting TRBD1. The germline V gene has CDR1 SGHVS and CDR2 FNYEAQ. The V gene end was trimmed by 3 bases and the J gene end by 3 bases; junction bases not matched to a gene: 10. The CDR3 contains 18 residues. CDR3 in amino acids: CASSFTSGGKVGANVLTF. The CDR3 DNA sequence: TGTGCCAGCAGCTTTACCTCAGGGGGCAAGGTTGGGGCCAACGTCCTGACTTTC.

The chain links TRBV7-3 to TRBJ1-6; perhaps TRBD1 as D (5 bases). Germline lookup yields CDR1 SGHTA and CDR2 FQGTGA. Trimming stripped 1 base from V and 9 bases from J, with 10 bases between. The CDR3 consists of 14 residues. In DNA form, the CDR3 reads TGTGCCAGCAGCTTAAGCAGGGATGGTTCACCCCTCCACTTT. Translated: CASSLSRDGSPLHF.

This clone has just one count. The chain links TRBV10-3 to TRBJ2-7; TRBD2 might be the D (5 bases). The germline V gene encodes CDR1 ENHRY and CDR2 SYGVKD. Deletions cut 6 bases from V and 0 bases from J, with 9 bases between. The CDR3 is 13 amino acids. In DNA form, the CDR3 reads TGTGCCATCAGCGCCGCGGGCTCCTACGAGCAGTACTTC. Protein product: CAISAAGSYEQYF.

The rearrangement joins TRBV7-9 to TRBJ2-7; unclear D gene. Germline V gene lookup returns CDR1 SEHNR and CDR2 FQNEAQ (reference sequence). CDR3 size: 14 residues. With 4 bases removed from V and 5 bases from J, the gap between germline ends came to 15 bases. This CDR3 reads CASSSLSFVDEQYF. The DNA for the CDR3 is TGTGCCAGCAGCTCGTTGAGTTTTGTCGACGAGCAGTACTTC.